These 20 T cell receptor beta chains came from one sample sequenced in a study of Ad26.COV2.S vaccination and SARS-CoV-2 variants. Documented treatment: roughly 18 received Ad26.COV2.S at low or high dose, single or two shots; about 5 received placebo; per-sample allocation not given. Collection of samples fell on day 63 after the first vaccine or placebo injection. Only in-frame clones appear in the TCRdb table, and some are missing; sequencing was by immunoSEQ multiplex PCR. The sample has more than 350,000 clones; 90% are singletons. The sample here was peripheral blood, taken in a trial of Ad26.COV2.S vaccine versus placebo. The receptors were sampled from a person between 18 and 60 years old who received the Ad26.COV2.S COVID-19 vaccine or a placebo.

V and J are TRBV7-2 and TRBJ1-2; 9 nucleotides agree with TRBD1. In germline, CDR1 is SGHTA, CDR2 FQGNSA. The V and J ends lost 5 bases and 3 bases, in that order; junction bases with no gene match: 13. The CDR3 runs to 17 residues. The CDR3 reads CASSDTGGPRFHYGYTF. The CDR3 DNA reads TGTGCCAGCAGCGACACAGGGGGCCCACGATTTCACTATGGCTACACCTTC.

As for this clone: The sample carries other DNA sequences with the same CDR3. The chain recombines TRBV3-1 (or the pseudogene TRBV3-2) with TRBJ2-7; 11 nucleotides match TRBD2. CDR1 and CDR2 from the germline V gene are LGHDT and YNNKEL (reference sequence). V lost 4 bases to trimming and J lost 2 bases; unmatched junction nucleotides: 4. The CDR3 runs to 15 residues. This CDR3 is CASSRGTSGTYEQYF. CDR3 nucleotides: TGTGCCAGCAGCCGCGGGACTAGCGGTACCTACGAGCAGTACTTC.

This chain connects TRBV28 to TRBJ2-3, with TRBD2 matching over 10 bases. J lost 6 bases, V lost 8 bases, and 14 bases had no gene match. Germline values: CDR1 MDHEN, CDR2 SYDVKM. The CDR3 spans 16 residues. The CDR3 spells CASLTWTSGRIDTQYF. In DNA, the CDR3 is TGTGCCAGCCTCACCTGGACTAGCGGCAGGATCGATACGCAGTATTTT.

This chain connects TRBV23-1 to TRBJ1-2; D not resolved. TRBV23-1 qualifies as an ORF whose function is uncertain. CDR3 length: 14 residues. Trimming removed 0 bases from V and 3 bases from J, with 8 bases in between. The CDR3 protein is CASSQSKCYYGYTF. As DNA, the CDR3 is TGCGCCAGCAGTCAATCTAAGTGCTACTATGGCTACACCTTC.

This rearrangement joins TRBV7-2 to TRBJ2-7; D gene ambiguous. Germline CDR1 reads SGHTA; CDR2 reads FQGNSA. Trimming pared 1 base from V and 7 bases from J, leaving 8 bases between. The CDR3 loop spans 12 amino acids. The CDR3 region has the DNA TGTGCCAGCAGCTTAGGTCTCGAAGAGCAGTACTTC. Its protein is CASSLGLEEQYF.

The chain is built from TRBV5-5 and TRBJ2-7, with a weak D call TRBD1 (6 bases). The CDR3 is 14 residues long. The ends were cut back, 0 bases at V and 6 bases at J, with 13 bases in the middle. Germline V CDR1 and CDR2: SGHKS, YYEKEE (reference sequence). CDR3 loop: CASSLAARGGEQYF. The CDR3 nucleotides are TGTGCCAGCAGCTTGGCCGCTAGAGGGGGCGAGCAGTACTTC.

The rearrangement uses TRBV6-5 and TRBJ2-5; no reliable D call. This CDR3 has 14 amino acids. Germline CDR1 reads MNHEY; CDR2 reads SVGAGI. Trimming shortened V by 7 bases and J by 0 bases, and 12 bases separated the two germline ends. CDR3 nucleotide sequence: TGTGCCAGCACCGAACAGTTTTACCAAGAGACCCAGTACTTC. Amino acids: CASTEQFYQETQYF.

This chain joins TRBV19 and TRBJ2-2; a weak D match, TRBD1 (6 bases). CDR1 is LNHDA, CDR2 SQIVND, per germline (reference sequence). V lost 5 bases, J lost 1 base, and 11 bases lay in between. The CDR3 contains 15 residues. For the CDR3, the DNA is TGTGCCAGTAGTCCACAGGGTGGGAACACCGGGGAGCTGTTTTTT. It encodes CASSPQGGNTGELFF.

The CDR3 nucleotides are TGTGCCAGCAGCCAAGAGGGGAGGGACCGATTCTATGGCTACACCTTC. This codes for CASSQEGRDRFYGYTF. This chain uses TRBV3-1 (or the pseudogene TRBV3-2) with TRBJ1-2; D may be TRBD1 (5 bases). Germline V gene data show CDR1 as LGHDT and CDR2 as YNNKEL (reference sequence). Trimming removed 0 bases at V and 4 bases at J, with 15 bases between. The length of the CDR3 is 16 residues.

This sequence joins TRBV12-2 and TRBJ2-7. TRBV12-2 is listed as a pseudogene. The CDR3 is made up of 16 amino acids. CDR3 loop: CASRLGGGPDSYEQYF. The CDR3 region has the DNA TGTGCAAGTCGCTTAGGGGGTGGCCCTGACTCCTACGAGCAGTACTTC.

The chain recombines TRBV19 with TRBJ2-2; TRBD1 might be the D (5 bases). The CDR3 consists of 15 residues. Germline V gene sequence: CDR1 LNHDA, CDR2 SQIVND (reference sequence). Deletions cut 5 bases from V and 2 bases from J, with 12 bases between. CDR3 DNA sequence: TGTGCCAGTAGTCGAGAACAGGCCAACACCGGGGAGCTGTTTTTT. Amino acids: CASSREQANTGELFF.

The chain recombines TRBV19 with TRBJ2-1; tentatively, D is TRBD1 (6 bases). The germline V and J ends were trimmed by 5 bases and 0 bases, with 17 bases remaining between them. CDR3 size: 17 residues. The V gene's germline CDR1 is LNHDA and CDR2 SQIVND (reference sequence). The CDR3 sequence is CASSRTWGHTSYNEQFF. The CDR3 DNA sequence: TGTGCCAGTAGTCGGACCTGGGGACACACCTCCTACAATGAGCAGTTCTTC.

The CDR3 nucleotides are TGTGCCAGCAGTTTTGGACAGGGGATAGACACTGAAGCTTTCTTT. Translation: CASSFGQGIDTEAFF. V gene TRBV6-5 combines with J gene TRBJ1-1; 9 positions match TRBD1. The length of the CDR3 is 15 residues. V shed 4 bases and J 3 bases; nucleotides not matched to a gene: 6. From germline, CDR1 is MNHEY and CDR2 SVGAGI.

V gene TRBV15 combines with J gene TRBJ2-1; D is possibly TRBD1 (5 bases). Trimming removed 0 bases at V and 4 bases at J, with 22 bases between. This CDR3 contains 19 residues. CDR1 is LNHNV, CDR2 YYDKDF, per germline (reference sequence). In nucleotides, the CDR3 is TGTGCCACCAGCAGAGAAGTCTCCAGGGATTCCGCCGCATACAATGAGCAGTTCTTC. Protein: CATSREVSRDSAAYNEQFF.

Here the CDR3 DNA reads TGTGCCAGCAGTCCTCACGGGACTAGCGGGAGTTACGAGCAGTACTTC. It translates to CASSPHGTSGSYEQYF. The chain couples TRBV28 to TRBJ2-7, with 14 bases identical to TRBD2. The germline gives CDR1 MDHEN, CDR2 SYDVKM. The V and J ends lost 5 bases and 4 bases, in that order; junction bases with no gene match: 7. This CDR3 contains 16 residues.

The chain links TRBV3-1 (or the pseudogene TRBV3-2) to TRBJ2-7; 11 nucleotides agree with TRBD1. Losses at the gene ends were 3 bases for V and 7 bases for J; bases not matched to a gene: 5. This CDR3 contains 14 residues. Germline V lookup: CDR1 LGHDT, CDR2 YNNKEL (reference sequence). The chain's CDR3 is CASSHRDRGLEQYF. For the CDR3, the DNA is TGTGCCAGCAGCCACCGGGACAGGGGGTTGGAGCAGTACTTC.

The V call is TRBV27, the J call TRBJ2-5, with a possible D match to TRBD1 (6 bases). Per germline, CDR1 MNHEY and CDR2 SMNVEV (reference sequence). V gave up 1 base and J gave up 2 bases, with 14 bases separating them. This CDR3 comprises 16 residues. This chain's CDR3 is CASSLFGDTFQETQYF. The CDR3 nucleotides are TGTGCCAGCAGTTTATTCGGGGACACCTTTCAAGAGACCCAGTACTTC.

The CDR3 reads CASSPRGLASYNEQFF. The CDR3 coding sequence is TGTGCCAGCAGCCCGCGGGGACTAGCTTCCTACAATGAGCAGTTCTTC. The chain employs TRBV7-2 and TRBJ2-1; 9 nucleotides match TRBD2. Losses at the gene ends were 5 bases for V and 1 base for J; bases not matched to a gene: 6. The CDR3 spans 16 residues. Germline loops: CDR1 SGHTA, CDR2 FQGNSA.

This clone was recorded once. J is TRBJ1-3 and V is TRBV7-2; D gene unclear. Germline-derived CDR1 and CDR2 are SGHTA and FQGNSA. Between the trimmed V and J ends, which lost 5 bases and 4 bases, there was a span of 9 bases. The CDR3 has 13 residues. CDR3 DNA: TGTGCCAGCAGCCCTATGCAGGGAAACACCATATATTTT. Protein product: CASSPMQGNTIYF.

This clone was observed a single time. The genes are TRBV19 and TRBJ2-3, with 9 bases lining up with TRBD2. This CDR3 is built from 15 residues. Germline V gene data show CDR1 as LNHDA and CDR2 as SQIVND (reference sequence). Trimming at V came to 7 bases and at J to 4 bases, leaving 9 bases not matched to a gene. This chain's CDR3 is CASTPLGLASDTQYF. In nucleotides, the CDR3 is TGTGCCAGTACCCCTCTGGGACTAGCATCAGATACGCAGTATTTT.